This T cell receptor (beta chain) was documented in a study of neurological immune-mediated disorders. Each CDR3 protein is one row after TCRdb ran MiXCR on the 5' RACE reads. This sample has 55,000 to 75,000 distinct CDR3 sequences, with 2% to 2.5% found just once. The table lists this clonotype with many counts. CDR1 and CDR2 from the germline V gene are LGHDT and YNNKEL (reference sequence). The germline V and J ends were trimmed by 4 bases and 10 bases, with 11 bases remaining between them. CDR3 length: 13 amino acids. The receptor comes from a man in his fifties or sixties with multiple sclerosis. V usage is TRBV3-1 and J usage is TRBJ1-6; D gene unclear. The source material was PBMCs. CDR3 amino acids: CASSLGVGSPLHF. CDR3 sequence (DNA): TGTGCCAGCAGCCTCGGGGTGGGGTCACCCCTCCACTTT.